Listed below are T cell receptor beta chains from one sample, sequenced in a study of T cells in severe cutaneous drug reactions. From the multiplex PCR reads, TCRdb lists one entry per CDR3 protein and no DNA. The sample table includes 950 to 1,500 distinct CDR3 sequences. Sequencing input: PBMCs. These receptors were obtained from a human donor with a severe cutaneous adverse drug reaction. The CDR3 runs from the conserved cysteine through the conserved F or W. Each record gives: V gene, J gene, clone size, CDR3 protein. Size tells how often a clone was seen (once, few, many) or the class of an expanded clone, and some rows leave it out.

TRBV20-1	TRBJ1-4	.	CSARGAGYEKLFF
TRBV18	TRBJ1-1	medium-sized	CASSLGGDTEAFF
TRBV28	TRBJ2-7	large	CASSLSDLTAYEQYF
TRBV2	TRBJ2-5	.	CASATWDRAQETQYF
TRBV4-1	TRBJ2-7	medium-sized	CASSQESTYEQYF
TRBV11-2	TRBJ2-7	.	CASSPGWDPALYEQYF
TRBV19	TRBJ1-5	medium-sized	CAISSGNQPQHF
TRBV14	TRBJ2-1	.	CASSQSGEQFF
TRBV5-1	TRBJ1-4	medium-sized	CASSSPGTAEKLFF
TRBV4-1	TRBJ2-3	medium-sized	CASSQGTRVTDTQYF
TRBV28	TRBJ2-3	medium-sized	CASSFLEITDTQYF
TRBV6-2/TRBV6-3	TRBJ1-1	.	CASSLDGATGAFF
TRBV28	TRBJ1-1	large	CASSRGDRKAFF
TRBV7-9	TRBJ2-3	medium-sized	CASSATGFTDTQYF
TRBV7-2	TRBJ2-2	medium-sized	CASSFSGAHGELFF